The present entry profiles one T cell receptor (beta chain) with its context. As input for TCR beta libraries, about 2.2 micrograms of genomic DNA came from cryopreserved PBMCs. This sample is drawn from a study of cytotoxic CD8 clonotypes in ibrutinib-treated CLL. About the study: Samples showed on average 255,043 productive templates and roughly 90,000 productive rearrangements.

Sequenced by immunoSEQ multiplex PCR; TCRdb stores in-frame clones only, minus some. Among about 50,000 clones, roughly 85% were seen once, and the ten largest hold about a fifth. The V gene lost 7 bases and the J gene lost 0 bases, with 12 bases spanning the gap. This CDR3 spans 14 amino acids. Germline CDR1 LNHDA, CDR2 SQIVND (reference sequence). Sequenced here: PBMCs, sampled after 24 months of ibrutinib treatment. The receptor's source is a human donor with chronic lymphocytic leukemia. This rearrangement joins TRBV19 to TRBJ1-1; D is undetermined. The CDR3 coding sequence is TGTGCCAGTACCACGCAGACTCTGAACACTGAAGCTTTCTTT. Translating it yields CASTTQTLNTEAFF.